This section outlines one TCR beta chain sequence together with its context. Its antigen is unknown. No qualities accompany the bases; no much larger clone lies one base away. This entry is derived from a study of Ad26.COV2.S vaccination and SARS-CoV-2 variants (dated by TCRdb to about 2021). At the level of the whole study: Vaccine-arm donors came from COV1001, a multicentre, randomized, double-blind, placebo-controlled phase I-IIa trial of Ad26.COV2.S in healthy adults. Ad26.COV2.S was administered intramuscularly at 5 x 10^10 or 1 x 10^11 viral particles, either as a single shot or as two shots given 56 days apart. TCRbeta repertoire sequencing was used to assess the specificity and breadth of SARS-CoV-2-reactive T cell receptors after Ad26.COV2.S vaccination. The TCR-sequenced set comprised about 32 samples: around 20 Ad26.COV2.S vaccine recipients, 5 placebo recipients and 8 SARS-CoV-2 convalescent individuals. Trial participants were randomized into five groups of five: low-dose or high-dose Ad26.COV2.S given once or twice, or placebo on both occasions. Throughout the experiments and outcome assessment, investigators stayed blinded to trial group allocation. Overall study results and their limits: The authors noted that the TCR breadth and depth analyses may have underestimated total T cell responses. Comparable non-spike TCR breadth was observed between vaccine and placebo recipients, consistent with only spike being contained in the vaccine. Comparing responses between vaccine doses or regimens was not something the study was powered to do. Substantial breadth of spike-specific CD8+ and CD4+ T cell responses was reported after vaccination. Ad26.COV2.S recipients had higher spike-specific TCR breadth than placebo recipients (P = 0.0014).

The treatment or condition label here, explained by the study, means: around 19 received Ad26.COV2.S at low or high dose, single or two shots; several received placebo; per-sample allocation not given. Repertoires of vaccine and placebo recipients were sequenced from samples taken on day 63 after the first injection. In Cohort 1b, around 25 adults aged 18-55 years were enrolled at a single site in Boston, USA, between 29 July and 7 August 2020. Ad26.COV2.S consisted of a replication-incompetent adenovirus type 26 vector by which a prefusion-stabilized SARS-CoV-2 spike protein from the original Wuhan strain was expressed. V is pared back by 0 bases and J by 0 bases, with 18 bases lying between the germline termini. The CDR3, cysteine through phenylalanine, is 19 amino acids long. CDR3 DNA only is kept here, 57 bases in frame from base 1. Taken from the germline V gene, the CDR1 and CDR2 loops are LGHNA and YNFKEQ.

TCRbeta CDR3 regions were sequenced with the immunoSEQ Assay. After extraction, genomic DNA underwent amplification by bias-controlled multiplex PCR, followed by high-throughput sequencing. The paper's data handling went like this. To quantify the absolute abundance of every unique TCRbeta CDR3 region, sequences were collapsed and filtered. Usable DNA was measured by amplifying reference genes present in all nucleated cells, and TCRbeta template counts were normalized to that usable DNA to estimate T cell fraction. Repertoire TCRs were annotated as SARS-CoV-2-specific by exact matching of V gene, CDR3 amino acid sequence and J gene to a known reactive TCR set. The reference SARS-CoV-2 TCR set came from MIRA and was filtered for enrichment in COVID-19-positive ImmuneCODE repertoires, removing public or cross-reactive TCRs. Using the MIRA antigens, annotated TCRs were further analysed by specific ORF or by position within an ORF. Depth was the summed frequency of annotated unique rearrangements, while breadth was defined as annotated unique rearrangements over total unique productive rearrangements. Two-sided Wilcoxon rank-sum tests were used to compare TCR breadth between groups. This is the immuneACCESS table as TCRdb keeps it, with only in-frame sequences that have V and J called. A part of the clones is gone; compared with another copy, unresolved V genes explain less than half, and the rest is unexplained. V and J calls and clone size come straight from that table; D and trimming were deduced from the DNA. Here the sample has fewer than 500,000 clones; 80% to 95% occur a single time. Around 4.5% of the sample rests with the top ten.

This chain joins TRBV4-2 to TRBJ1-3; TRBD1 could be the D gene, as 5 bases match. Source: peripheral blood, taken in a trial of Ad26.COV2.S vaccine versus placebo. The source is a person between 18 and 65 years old who received the Ad26.COV2.S COVID-19 vaccine or a placebo. DNA sequence: TGTGCCAGCAGCCAAGAAGGGGCAGGGATCCTATTCTCTGGAAACACCATATATTTT. Its protein product is CASSQEGAGILFSGNTIYF.